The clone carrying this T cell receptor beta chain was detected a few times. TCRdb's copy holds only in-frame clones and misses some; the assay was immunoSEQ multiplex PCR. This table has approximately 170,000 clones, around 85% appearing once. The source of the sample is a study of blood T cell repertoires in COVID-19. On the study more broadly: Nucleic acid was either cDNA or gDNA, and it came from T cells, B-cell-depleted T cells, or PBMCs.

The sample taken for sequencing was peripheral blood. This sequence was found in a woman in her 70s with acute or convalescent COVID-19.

CDR3 loop: CAWGYGEKLFF. The CDR3 nucleotides read TGTGCCTGGGGGTACGGTGAAAAACTGTTTTTT. V usage is TRBV30 and J usage is TRBJ1-4; no firm D call. Per the germline V gene, CDR1 is GTSNPN and CDR2 is SVGIG (reference sequence). The ends were cut back, 5 bases at V and 7 bases at J, with 8 bases in the middle. The CDR3 runs to 11 residues. Full variable domain (rest looked up from reference TRBV30 and TRBJ1-4): SQTIHQWPATLVQPVGSPLSLECTVEGTSNPNLYWYRQAAGRGLQLLFYSVGIGQISSEVPQNLSASRPQDRQFILSSKKLLLSDSGFYLCAWGYGEKLFFGSGTQLSVL.